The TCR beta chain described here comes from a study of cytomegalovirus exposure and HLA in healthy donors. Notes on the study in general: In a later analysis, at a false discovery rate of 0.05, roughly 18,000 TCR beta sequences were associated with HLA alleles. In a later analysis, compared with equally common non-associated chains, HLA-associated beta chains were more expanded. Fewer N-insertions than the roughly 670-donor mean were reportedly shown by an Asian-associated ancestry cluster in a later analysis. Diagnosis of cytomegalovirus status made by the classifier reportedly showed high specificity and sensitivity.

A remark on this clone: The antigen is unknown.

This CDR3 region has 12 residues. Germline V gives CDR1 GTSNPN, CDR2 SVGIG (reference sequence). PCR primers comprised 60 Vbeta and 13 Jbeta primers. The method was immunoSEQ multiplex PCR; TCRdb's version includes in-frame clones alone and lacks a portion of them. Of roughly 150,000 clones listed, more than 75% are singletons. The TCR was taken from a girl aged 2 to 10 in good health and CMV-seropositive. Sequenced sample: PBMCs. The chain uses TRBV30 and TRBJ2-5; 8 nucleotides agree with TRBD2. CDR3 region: CATGGYQETQYF. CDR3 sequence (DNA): TGTGCGACGGGAGGGTACCAAGAGACCCAGTACTTC.